Each of the 30 T cell receptor beta chains below was sequenced from the same sample in a study of long-term antiretroviral therapy in people with HIV. Run at survey level, the immunoSEQ assay was version v3.0. Sequenced by immunoSEQ multiplex PCR; TCRdb stores in-frame clones only, minus some. The profile shows about 33,000 clones, 60% to 85% of them singletons. The starting material was unsorted PBMCs, obtained 2 years after starting antiretroviral therapy. All receptors derive from a woman aged 50 to 65 with HIV.

The V call is TRBV4-1, the J call TRBJ2-2; 9 nucleotides match TRBD1. Germline V gives CDR1 MGHRA, CDR2 YSYEKL. This CDR3 is built from 18 residues. Germline trimming cut 4 bases from V and 3 bases from J; bases unmatched to any gene: 12. The CDR3 coding sequence is TGCGCCAGCAGCCGCGATTCCTTCCGGGACAGGGACACCGGGGAGCTGTTTTTT. It translates to CASSRDSFRDRDTGELFF.

The rearrangement uses TRBV6-5 and TRBJ2-2, with 10 bases that match TRBD1. V was pared by 8 bases and J by 0 bases, with 3 bases of the junction left unmatched. The CDR3 runs 15 residues. Germline CDR1 is MNHEY and CDR2 is SVGAGI. This chain's CDR3 is CASGTGVTNTGELFF. Written as DNA, the CDR3 is TGTGCCAGCGGGACAGGGGTTACGAACACCGGGGAGCTGTTTTTT.

This clone occurred a few times. The rearrangement joins TRBV5-6 to TRBJ1-1; D remains ambiguous. Germline CDR1 SGHDT, CDR2 YYEEEE. CDR3 length equals 12 residues. Trimming cost V 0 bases and J 5 bases, with 5 bases left between them. CDR3 loop: CASSLVGTEAFF. CDR3 bases: TGTGCCAGCAGCTTGGTGGGAACTGAAGCTTTCTTT.

The chain joins TRBV19 to TRBJ2-1; no definite D call. The CDR3 contains 14 residues. Trimming took 7 bases from V and 4 from J, leaving 14 bases between them. Germline V CDR1 and CDR2: LNHDA, SQIVND (reference sequence). CDR3 DNA: TGTGCCAGTACTGTTACAGACCTATACAATGAGCAGTTCTTC. Translated, it gives CASTVTDLYNEQFF.

The rearrangement joins TRBV5-5 to TRBJ2-6; D uncertain. The CDR3 totals 15 residues. CDR1 and CDR2 (germline): SGHKS, YYEKEE (reference sequence). Trimming shortened V by 6 bases and J by 1 base, and 11 bases separated the two germline ends. The CDR3 protein is CASTRAFSGANVLTF. Here the CDR3 DNA reads TGTGCCAGCACTCGGGCTTTTTCTGGGGCCAACGTCCTGACTTTC. The full variable domain, completed using reference TRBV5-5 and TRBJ2-6, is DAGVTQSPTHLIKTRGQQVTLRCSPISGHKSVSWYQQVLGQGPQFIFQYYEKEERGRGNFPDRFSARQFPNYSSELNVNALLLGDSALYLCASTRAFSGANVLTFGAGSRLTVL.

The chain uses TRBV6-5 and TRBJ2-7; 9 bases are shared with TRBD1. The CDR3 has 14 residues. V lost 4 bases, J lost 7 bases, and 8 bases stayed unmatched. Germline V gene sequence: CDR1 MNHEY, CDR2 SVGAGI. The CDR3 bases are TGTGCCAGCAGTTCTTACACAGGGGGCGATGAGCAGTACTTC. Encoded protein: CASSSYTGGDEQYF.

This chain joins TRBV7-9 and TRBJ2-5; a weak D match, TRBD2 (6 bases). The CDR3 length is 16 residues. The ends were cut back, 5 bases at V and 2 bases at J, with 18 bases in the middle. CDR1 is SEHNR and CDR2 is FQNEAQ in the germline V gene (reference sequence). This CDR3 is CASSRGSGVKQETQYF. CDR3 DNA: TGTGCCAGCAGCCGAGGGTCGGGGGTCAAGCAAGAGACCCAGTACTTC.

V and J are TRBV19 and TRBJ1-1; a possible D gene is TRBD1 (6 bases). The CDR3 has 13 amino acids. The germline V gene encodes CDR1 LNHDA and CDR2 SQIVND (reference sequence). Trimming cost V 7 bases and J 5 bases, with 14 bases left between them. This CDR3 is CASKLGGETEAFF. CDR3 DNA: TGTGCCAGTAAATTGGGGGGCGAGACTGAAGCTTTCTTT.

This clone was seen a single time. The chain recombines TRBV9 with TRBJ1-4, with no clear D. The V gene lost 4 bases and the J gene lost 6 bases, with 16 bases spanning the gap. Germline-derived CDR1 and CDR2 are SGDLS and YYNGEE. This CDR3 region has 15 residues. The CDR3 spells CASSPRIGIDEKLFF. The CDR3 nucleotides are TGTGCCAGCAGCCCCCGTATAGGGATAGATGAAAAACTGTTTTTT.

CDR3 residues: CASSVAGTGTYEQYF. CDR3 in DNA: TGTGCCAGCAGCGTAGCAGGGACAGGCACCTACGAGCAGTACTTC. The rearrangement links TRBV9 to TRBJ2-7, with 8 bases fitting TRBD1. CDR3 length equals 15 residues. With 0 bases clipped from V and 2 bases from J, the junction kept 4 bases outside the gene matches. Germline V lookup: CDR1 SGDLS, CDR2 YYNGEE.

This sequence joins TRBV11-3 and TRBJ2-5; 11 nucleotides line up with TRBD1. V shed 5 bases, J shed 5 bases, and the junction held 10 bases outside the gene matches. The CDR3 is 16 amino acids. The germline CDR1 and CDR2 sequences are SGHNT and YENEEA. DNA of the CDR3: TGTGCCAGCAGCACCGGACAGGGGGCGCGGGGGGAGACCCAGTACTTC. It translates to CASSTGQGARGETQYF.

This clone was picked up a small number of times. The chain employs TRBV5-6 and TRBJ1-6; D possibly corresponds to TRBD1 (5 bases). Germline V gene lookup returns CDR1 SGHDT and CDR2 YYEEEE. The CDR3 consists of 17 residues. The V end lost 3 bases, the J end lost 8 bases, and 21 bases lay between the germline ends. CDR3 region: CASSSTETGSIYSPLHF. The DNA of the CDR3 is TGTGCCAGCAGCTCGACGGAAACAGGTAGTATTTATTCACCCCTCCACTTT.

The rearrangement links TRBV2 to TRBJ1-3; 7 positions agree with TRBD1. J was trimmed by 0 bases and V by 6 bases; bases with no gene match: 14. This CDR3 has 18 residues. Germline CDR1 is SNHLY and CDR2 is FYNNEI. The CDR3 sequence: CASRSGRGLYLSGNTIYF. The CDR3 DNA sequence: TGTGCCAGCAGGTCTGGTAGGGGGCTTTACCTCTCTGGAAACACCATATATTTT.

The chain combines TRBV6-6 with TRBJ1-1; a weak D match, TRBD1 (5 bases). There are 13 residues in the CDR3. V lost 4 bases, J lost 7 bases, and 13 bases lay in between. The germline V gene has CDR1 MNHNY and CDR2 SVGAGI (reference sequence). The DNA of the CDR3 is TGTGCCAGCAGTTGGGACCAGGGCCTTGAAGCTTTCTTT. Translated: CASSWDQGLEAFF.

V usage is TRBV6-1 and J usage is TRBJ1-1; tentative D call: TRBD1 (6 bases). The V gene lost 8 bases and the J gene lost 1 base, with 14 bases spanning the gap. Germline loops: CDR1 MNHNS, CDR2 SASEGT. The CDR3 extends over 14 amino acids. For the CDR3, the DNA is TGTGCCAGCTTGACAGGTGGGGCGAACACTGAAGCTTTCTTT. Translated, it gives CASLTGGANTEAFF.

The rearrangement links TRBV11-2 to TRBJ2-3, with D perhaps TRBD1 or TRBD2 (6 bases each). Looked up from germline, CDR1 is SGHAT and CDR2 is FQNNGV. The CDR3 spans 16 residues. The V end lost 4 bases, the J end lost 7 bases, and 21 bases lay between the germline ends. The CDR3 reads CASSSVGGQRINTQYF. CDR3 in DNA: TGTGCCAGCAGCTCTGTTGGGGGGCAAAGGATTAATACGCAGTATTTT.

This chain links TRBV5-1 with TRBJ2-2; D not resolved. The V end lost 4 bases, the J end lost 7 bases, and 8 bases lay between the germline ends. The germline V gene has CDR1 SGHRS and CDR2 YFSETQ. The CDR3 runs 12 residues. The CDR3: CASSRGIGELFF. The CDR3 nucleotides are TGCGCCAGCAGCCGTGGAATCGGGGAGCTGTTTTTT.

The CDR3 sequence is CASSPYLTGAGSGNTIYF. The CDR3 bases are TGTGCCAGCAGCCCCTATCTGACAGGGGCGGGTTCTGGAAACACCATATATTTT. The chain links TRBV7-9 to TRBJ1-3, with 8 bases identical to TRBD1. From germline, CDR1 is SEHNR and CDR2 FQNEAQ (reference sequence). The CDR3 extends over 18 amino acids. V gave up 5 bases and J gave up 1 base; unmatched junction bases: 13.

This clone was detected only once. The chain joins TRBV7-8 to TRBJ1-6; no clear D. V shed 5 bases and J shed 0 bases, with 11 bases lying between them. CDR1 SGHVS and CDR2 FQNEAQ come from the germline V gene. The CDR3 consists of 16 residues. The CDR3 loop is CASSTPGNSYNSPLHF. The CDR3 nucleotides are TGTGCCAGCAGCACGCCGGGCAACTCCTATAATTCACCCCTCCACTTT. Full variable domain (outside the CDR3, taken from reference TRBV7-8 and TRBJ1-6): GAGVSQSPRYKVAKRGQDVALRCDPISGHVSLFWYQQALGQGPEFLTYFQNEAQLDKSGLPSDRFFAERPEGSVSTLKIQRTQQEDSAVYLCASSTPGNSYNSPLHFGNGTRLTVT.

The chain carries TRBV20-1 and TRBJ1-6; D gene ambiguous. The V gene lost 4 bases and the J gene lost 10 bases, with 8 bases spanning the gap. The germline V gene has CDR1 DFQATT and CDR2 SNEGSKA (reference sequence). This CDR3 contains 11 residues. DNA of the CDR3: TGCAGTGCTAAACTTACCTCACCCCTCCACTTT. It yields the protein CSAKLTSPLHF.

The genes are TRBV6-4 and TRBJ2-2, with TRBD1 identical over 7 bases. Germline CDR1 is MRHNA and CDR2 is SNTAGT. The V segment lost 4 bases and the J segment 5 bases; nucleotides outside the gene matches: 4. This CDR3 comprises 14 residues. In DNA form, the CDR3 reads TGTGCCAGCAGTGCCACAGGGGATACCGGGGAGCTGTTTTTT. Its translation is CASSATGDTGELFF.

The V gene is TRBV18, the J gene TRBJ2-3, with D tentatively TRBD2 (7 bases). The CDR3 covers 16 residues. Germline V gene sequence: CDR1 KGHSH, CDR2 LQKENI. Trimming cost V 5 bases and J 2 bases, with 17 bases left between them. CDR3 nucleotide sequence: TGTGCCAGCTCATCAGAAGGGGGGGGGCACACAGATACGCAGTATTTT. This sequence encodes CASSSEGGGHTDTQYF.

CDR3 loop: CASSLGGGLPTDTQYF. DNA of the CDR3: TGTGCCAGCAGCTTGGGAGGGGGACTCCCCACAGATACGCAGTATTTT. This chain connects TRBV5-4 to TRBJ2-3; D may match TRBD1 or TRBD2 (6 bases each). CDR1 is SGHNT and CDR2 is YYREEE in the germline V gene (reference sequence). Deletions cut 0 bases from V and 2 bases from J, with 13 bases between. The CDR3 has 16 residues.

The chain links TRBV10-3 to TRBJ2-7; 8 nucleotides agree with TRBD1. The germline V gene has CDR1 ENHRY and CDR2 SYGVKD. There are 15 residues in the CDR3. The junction had 9 bases not matched to a gene; V was cut back by 3 bases and J by 5 bases. DNA of the CDR3: TGTGCCATCAGTGAAGGACAGGGTAGTAGCCACGAGCAGTACTTC. Its protein is CAISEGQGSSHEQYF.

The gene calls are TRBV11-2 and TRBJ2-3, with D uncertain. V lost 1 base, J lost 11 bases, and 13 bases lay in between. The germline V gene has CDR1 SGHAT and CDR2 FQNNGV. CDR3 length: 13 amino acids. The CDR3 DNA is TGTGCCAGCAGCTTAGGGTTCCCGGCAGGGCAGTATTTT. Residues: CASSLGFPAGQYF.

This sequence joins TRBV4-1 and TRBJ2-3; 11 bases match TRBD2. In germline, CDR1 is MGHRA, CDR2 YSYEKL. This CDR3 is 20 amino acids long. With V trimmed by 6 bases and J by 0 bases, 17 bases remained unmatched. The CDR3 loop reads CASSDKFLAGGRASTDTQYF. For the CDR3, the DNA is TGCGCCAGCAGTGATAAGTTCTTAGCGGGGGGGCGAGCTAGCACAGATACGCAGTATTTT.

The CDR3 bases are TGTGCCTGGAGTGTGGGACAGACCTACGAGCAGTACTTC. Protein sequence: CAWSVGQTYEQYF. V and J are TRBV30 and TRBJ2-7; TRBD1 matches at 7 bases. Germline CDR1 is GTSNPN and CDR2 is SVGIG (reference sequence). CDR3 length: 13 amino acids. The V segment lost 0 bases and the J segment 2 bases; nucleotides outside the gene matches: 1.

V and J are TRBV7-3 and TRBJ2-5; D possibly uses TRBD1 or TRBD2 (5 bases each). The CDR3 length is 15 residues. The V end was cut by 5 bases, the J end by 2 bases, with 15 bases between. Looked up from germline, CDR1 is SGHTA and CDR2 is FQGTGA. The CDR3 is CASSAQPGPQETQYF. DNA for the CDR3: TGTGCCAGCAGCGCTCAGCCGGGGCCGCAAGAGACCCAGTACTTC.

The J gene is TRBJ1-1, the V gene TRBV18; D remains ambiguous. V lost 1 base and J lost 10, with 16 bases in between. Germline V lookup: CDR1 KGHSH, CDR2 LQKENI. This CDR3 spans 14 amino acids. The CDR3 DNA follows: TGTGCCAGCTCACCACTGGAGGAGGAAAGCGGAGCTTTCTTT. Its protein product is CASSPLEEESGAFF.

There are a few counts of this clone. In nucleotides, the CDR3 is TGTGCCACCAGCAGAGATTATCGCGAGCAGTACGTC. As protein: CATSRDYREQYV. The rearrangement uses TRBV15 and TRBJ2-7; no reliable D call. The V and J ends lost 0 bases and 6 bases respectively, with 6 bases between them. Germline V gene lookup returns CDR1 LNHNV and CDR2 YYDKDF (reference sequence). The CDR3 has 12 residues.